This T cell receptor beta chain was sequenced in a study of T-cell memory formation after mild COVID-19. The wider study: For the most part, TCR clusters were specific to one donor.

Points on this clonotype: As yet, its antigen is unknown.

The CDR3 loop spans 13 amino acids. Trimming shortened V by 6 bases and J by 2 bases, and 10 bases separated the two germline ends. Germline CDR1 and CDR2: MNHEY and SMNVEV (reference sequence). One entry per CDR3 protein, called by TCRdb with MiXCR from the 5' RACE reads. The table includes about 190,000 distinct CDR3 sequences, around 25% detected once. Study-level points and caveats: Contracting clones from day 15 to 85 had balanced CD4/CD8; later expanders favoured CD4+.

The chain employs TRBV27 and TRBJ1-2; no clear D gene. Sequenced input: PBMCs or a T cell subset sorted from them (not recorded which). This clonotype was sampled from an adult woman who had mild COVID-19 (a few samples of this study predate the infection). Cell type and time point are not known. The CDR3 nucleotides read TGTGCCAGCAGGCTGGGTCAGAACTATGGCTACACCTTC. This sequence encodes CASRLGQNYGYTF.